The 3 T cell receptor beta chains below were found in one sample sequenced in a study of T-cell memory formation after mild COVID-19. TCRdb fed the 5' RACE reads into MiXCR, producing one record per CDR3 protein. Of over 500,000 distinct CDR3 sequences listed, around 15% are singletons. The sequenced material came from PBMCs or a T cell subset sorted from them (not recorded which). All receptors come from an adult woman who had mild COVID-19 (a few samples of this study predate the infection). Cell type and time point are not known.

This clonotype has ten or more counts. The genes are TRBV15 and TRBJ2-5; possible D gene TRBD1, 5 bases. Germline CDR1 reads LNHNV; CDR2 reads YYDKDF (reference sequence). CDR3 length: 15 residues. Trimming removed 4 bases from V and 3 bases from J, with 15 bases in between. This CDR3 reads CATSTIRQLEETQYF. CDR3 DNA sequence: TGTGCCACCAGCACTATTCGACAGCTAGAAGAGACCCAGTACTTC. The full variable domain, in which reference TRBV15 and TRBJ2-5 provide the parts outside the CDR3, is DAMVIQNPRYQVTQFGKPVTLSCSQTLNHNVMYWYQQKSSQAPKLLFHYYDKDFNNEADTPDNFQSRRPNTSFCFLDIRSPGLGDTAMYLCATSTIRQLEETQYFGPGTRLLVL.

This rearrangement joins TRBV19 to TRBJ2-4; D gene ambiguous. The V end lost 3 bases, the J end lost 0 bases, and 9 bases lay between the germline ends. CDR1 is LNHDA and CDR2 is SQIVND in the germline V gene (reference sequence). The CDR3 has 15 residues. The CDR3 protein is CASSMVGLAKNIQYF. CDR3 DNA sequence: TGTGCCAGTAGTATGGTAGGGCTAGCCAAAAACATTCAGTACTTC.

Only a few counts were recorded for this clonotype. The chain employs TRBV6-5 and TRBJ2-7; D may be TRBD1 (5 bases). The CDR3 runs 15 residues. Per germline, CDR1 MNHEY and CDR2 SVGAGI. The V and J ends lost 0 bases and 5 bases respectively, with 14 bases between them. This chain's CDR3 is CASSYSSSRVDEQYF. The CDR3 DNA follows: TGTGCCAGCAGTTACTCTTCTTCCAGGGTCGACGAGCAGTACTTC.